The 7 T cell receptor beta chains given below trace back to one sample, sequenced in a study of blood T cells in healthy people across ages. For the second PCR, which ran for about 6 to 12 cycles, a sample-barcoded 5' primer and a J-beta primer mix were used. TCRdb recomputed calls from the 5' RACE reads with MiXCR, one row per CDR3 protein. The table has about 1.1 million distinct CDR3 sequences, roughly two fifths seen once. Sequenced material: blood. The receptors originated from a man between 18 and 29 years old in good health.

V is TRBV27 and J is TRBJ2-1; 9 nucleotides match TRBD1. Germline loops: CDR1 MNHEY, CDR2 SMNVEV (reference sequence). This CDR3 spans 16 amino acids. V was pared by 4 bases and J by 0 bases, with 4 bases of the junction left unmatched. CDR3 nucleotides: TGTGCCAGCAGTTACAGGGGGCTAAGCTCCTACAATGAGCAGTTCTTC. Amino acids: CASSYRGLSSYNEQFF.

On this clonotype itself: At one end, the junction sequence differs from germline, possibly due to a read error. The gene calls are TRBV7-2 and TRBJ2-2; the D gene is possibly TRBD1 (7 bases). Germline V CDR1 and CDR2: SGHTA, FQGNSA. The CDR3 loop spans 16 amino acids. In DNA, the CDR3 is TGTGCCAGCAGCTCACGGAGAGGGGGCATCACCGGGGGGCTGTTTTTT. Amino acid sequence: CASSSRRGGITGGLFF. The whole variable domain, filled in from reference TRBV7-2 and TRBJ2-2, reads GAGVSQSPSNKVTEKGKDVELRCDPISGHTALYWYRQSLGQGLEFLIYFQGNSAPDKSGLPSDRFSAERTGGSVSTLTIQRTQQEDSAVYLCASSSRRGGITGGLFFGEGSRLTVL.

V is TRBV7-9 and J is TRBJ2-1; maybe TRBD2 (6 bases). CDR1 SEHNR and CDR2 FQNEAQ come from the germline V gene (reference sequence). With 7 bases removed from V and 5 bases from J, the gap between germline ends came to 15 bases. The CDR3 is 14 amino acids. CDR3 nucleotides: TGTGCCAGCATCCTTGGGACTGGAAACAATGAGCAGTTCTTC. Translating gives CASILGTGNNEQFF.

V and J are TRBV24-1 and TRBJ2-3, with D perhaps given as TRBD1 or TRBD2 (5 bases each). The CDR3 length is 14 residues. The ends were cut back, 0 bases at V and 6 bases at J, with 9 bases in the middle. Germline CDR1 KGHDR, CDR2 SFDVKD. CDR3: CATSDLGGLDTQYF. The CDR3 DNA sequence: TGTGCCACCAGTGATTTGGGGGGTTTGGATACGCAGTATTTT.

The V gene is TRBV3-1, the J gene TRBJ2-1; a weak D match, TRBD2 (5 bases). Deletions cut 3 bases from V and 5 bases from J, with 8 bases between. CDR1 LGHDT and CDR2 YNNKEL come from the germline V gene (reference sequence). The CDR3 extends over 13 amino acids. The CDR3 spells CASSHRTDNEQFF. The CDR3 region has the DNA TGTGCCAGCAGCCATAGGACTGACAATGAGCAGTTCTTC.

The J gene is TRBJ1-1, the V gene TRBV28; no clear D gene. The CDR3 runs to 13 residues. Per germline, CDR1 MDHEN and CDR2 SYDVKM. V shed 3 bases and J shed 4 bases, with 9 bases lying between them. CDR3: CASSLWVGTEAFF. The CDR3 DNA follows: TGTGCCAGCAGTTTGTGGGTGGGCACTGAAGCTTTCTTT.

V is TRBV29-1 and J is TRBJ1-1; no definite D call. The CDR3 has 13 amino acids. Germline V gives CDR1 SQVTM, CDR2 ANQGSEA. Trimming stripped 4 bases from V and 3 bases from J, with 12 bases between. The CDR3 loop reads CSVAGAEHTEAFF. The CDR3 DNA reads TGCAGCGTTGCAGGAGCGGAACACACTGAAGCTTTCTTT.